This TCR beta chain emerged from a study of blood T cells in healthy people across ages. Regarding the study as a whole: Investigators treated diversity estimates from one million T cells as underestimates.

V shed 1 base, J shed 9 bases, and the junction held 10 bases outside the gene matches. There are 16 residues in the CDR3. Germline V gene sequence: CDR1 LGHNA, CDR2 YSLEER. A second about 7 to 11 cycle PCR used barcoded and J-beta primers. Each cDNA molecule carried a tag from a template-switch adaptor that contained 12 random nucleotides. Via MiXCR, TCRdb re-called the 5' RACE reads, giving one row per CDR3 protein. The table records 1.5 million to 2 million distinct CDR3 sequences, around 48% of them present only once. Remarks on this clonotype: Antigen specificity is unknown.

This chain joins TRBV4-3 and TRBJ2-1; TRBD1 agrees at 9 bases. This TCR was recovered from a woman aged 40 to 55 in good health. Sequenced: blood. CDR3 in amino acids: CASSQGPGQGMGEQFF. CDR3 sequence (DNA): TGCGCCAGCAGCCAAGGACCGGGACAGGGTATGGGTGAGCAGTTCTTC.